This T cell receptor beta chain was documented in a study of technical replicates of blood from a few donors. Between the trimmed V and J ends, which lost 0 bases and 0 bases, there was a span of 6 bases. Germline V gene data show CDR1 as LGHNA and CDR2 as YNFKEQ. The CDR3 sequence is 15 residues long. Sequenced by immunoSEQ multiplex PCR; TCRdb stores in-frame clones only, minus some. This sample has tens of thousands of clones, with nearly 99% found just once. This receptor was obtained from a human donor in good health. The J gene is TRBJ1-3, the V gene TRBV4-2; no definite D call. Sample: T cells isolated from PBMCs. The chain's CDR3 is CASSQDLSSGNTIYF. The DNA of the CDR3 is TGTGCCAGCAGCCAAGATCTCAGCTCTGGAAACACCATATATTTT.